This T cell receptor (beta chain) was recorded in a study of T cell responses to AZD1222 COVID-19 vaccine. Clones were read by immunoSEQ multiplex PCR, and TCRdb kept only the in-frame ones, dropping some. Found here are about 120,000 clones, 86% of them singletons; the top ten hold 3%. Germline loops: CDR1 LNHDA, CDR2 SQIVND (reference sequence). J gave up 4 bases and V 10 bases, and 5 bases lay outside the gene matches. The CDR3 totals 13 residues. Sequencing was performed on peripheral blood, taken 28 days after the second AZD1222 dose. This TCR derives from an adult who received the AZD1222 COVID-19 vaccine. This chain joins TRBV19 and TRBJ2-1; 9 bases are shared with TRBD2. CDR3 sequence: CATASGGYNEQFF. CDR3 in DNA: TGTGCCACCGCGAGCGGGGGGTACAATGAGCAGTTCTTC.